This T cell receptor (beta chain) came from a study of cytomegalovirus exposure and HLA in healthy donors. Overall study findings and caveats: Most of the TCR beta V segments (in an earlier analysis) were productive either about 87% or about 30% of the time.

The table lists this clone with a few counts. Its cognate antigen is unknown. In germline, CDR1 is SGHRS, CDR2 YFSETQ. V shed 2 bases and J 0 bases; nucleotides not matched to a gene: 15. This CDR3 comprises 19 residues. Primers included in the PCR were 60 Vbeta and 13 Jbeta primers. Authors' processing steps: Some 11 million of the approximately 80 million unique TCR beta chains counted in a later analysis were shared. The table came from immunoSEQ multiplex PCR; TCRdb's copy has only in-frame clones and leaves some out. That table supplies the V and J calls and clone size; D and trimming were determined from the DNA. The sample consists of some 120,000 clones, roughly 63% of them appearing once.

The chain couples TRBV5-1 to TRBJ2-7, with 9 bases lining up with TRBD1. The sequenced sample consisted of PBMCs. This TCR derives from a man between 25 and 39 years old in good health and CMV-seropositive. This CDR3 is CASSFRGQGTQRSSYEQYF. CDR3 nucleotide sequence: TGCGCCAGCAGCTTCCGCGGACAGGGGACCCAGCGGAGCTCCTACGAGCAGTACTTC.